The rows below give T cell receptor beta chains drawn from one sample of a study of breast tumors, draining lymph nodes, adjacent tissues. TCRdb itself ran the multiplex PCR reads through MiXCR, one entry per CDR3 protein. The data hold about 110,000 distinct CDR3 sequences, with about 29% observed a single time. Sequencing was carried out using axillary lymph node tissue. These TCRs come from a female donor with breast cancer. Some clones in this sample may be carry-over from other donors' samples. The CDR3 runs from the conserved cysteine through the conserved F or W. Fields, in order: V gene, J gene, clone size, D gene, CDR3 protein, CDR3 DNA. A D gene is named only where the DNA matches it firmly. Only some rows state a clone size, as once, few, many or a class for expanded clones.

TRBV10-3	TRBJ1-2	once	.	CATRDRPLYGYTF	TGTGCCACCCGCGACAGGCCCCTCTATGGCTACACCTTC
TRBV7-3	TRBJ1-6	.	.	CASIGSSYNSPLHF	TGTGCCTCCATCGGGAGCTCCTATAATTCACCCCTCCACTTT
TRBV29-1	TRBJ1-2	.	.	CSDRRDTVYGYTF	TGCAGTGATCGCCGGGACACGGTCTATGGCTACACCTTC
TRBV6-1	TRBJ2-7	many	.	CASSLGTLAYEQYF	TGTGCCAGCAGCCTCGGGACTCTAGCCTACGAGCAGTACTTC
TRBV9	TRBJ1-2	many	.	CASSVGGPNYGYTF	TGTGCCAGCAGCGTAGGGGGACCTAACTATGGCTACACCTTC
TRBV11-1	TRBJ2-3	many	.	CASSLAISTDTQYF	TGTGCCAGCAGCTTAGCCATAAGCACAGATACGCAGTATTTT
TRBV27	TRBJ1-3	.	TRBD1	CASSYRGTYSGNTIYF	TGTGCCAGCTCCTACAGGGGGACCTACTCTGGAAACACCATATATTTT
TRBV29-1	TRBJ2-2	many	TRBD2	CSVATSGRVRDTGELFF	TGCAGCGTTGCGACTAGCGGGAGGGTGCGAGACACCGGGGAGCTGTTTTTT
TRBV11-2	TRBJ2-5	many	TRBD2	CASSPSGSASTQYF	TGTGCCAGCAGCCCCAGCGGGAGTGCCTCGACCCAGTACTTC
TRBV19	TRBJ2-5	many	TRBD1	CTSSSVPGGAGETQYF	TGTACCAGTAGCAGTGTCCCAGGGGGCGCGGGGGAGACCCAGTACTTC
TRBV6-5	TRBJ1-6	many	.	CASSYSLGYSPLHF	TGTGCCAGCAGTTACTCTCTGGGGTATTCACCCCTCCACTTT
TRBV25-1	TRBJ2-1	many	TRBD2	CASSAFRGDNEQFF	TGTGCCAGCAGCGCCTTCCGGGGGGACAATGAGCAGTTCTTC
TRBV5-6	TRBJ2-3	many	.	CASSLEVGNTDTQYF	TGTGCCAGCAGCTTGGAGGTCGGGAACACAGATACGCAGTATTTT
TRBV7-2	TRBJ1-3	many	.	CASSLNGGAGNTIYF	TGTGCCAGCAGCTTAAACGGGGGAGCTGGAAACACCATATATTTT
TRBV2	TRBJ1-4	many	.	CASNWATNEKLFF	TGTGCCAGCAACTGGGCTACTAATGAAAAACTGTTTTTT
TRBV5-1	TRBJ1-5	many	.	CASSFNGNQPQHF	TGCGCCAGCAGCTTCAACGGCAATCAGCCCCAGCATTTT
TRBV20-1	TRBJ2-1	many	.	CRGDEQFF	TGCAGGGGAGATGAGCAGTTCTTC
TRBV5-1	TRBJ2-2	.	TRBD1	CASSPGTGDTGELFF	TGCGCCAGCAGCCCGGGGACAGGGGACACCGGGGAGCTGTTTTTT
TRBV12-3/TRBV12-4	TRBJ2-1	.	TRBD2	CASSLGGTLETSGYNEQFF	TGTGCCAGCAGTTTAGGGGGCACCCTTGAGACTAGCGGATACAATGAGCAGTTCTTC
TRBV3-1	TRBJ1-5	few	TRBD1	CASSQGADRNQPQHF	TGTGCCAGCAGCCAAGGGGCGGACAGGAATCAGCCCCAGCATTTT
TRBV11-2	TRBJ2-3	many	.	CASSLNILGTDTQYF	TGTGCCAGCAGCTTGAACATCTTGGGGACAGATACGCAGTATTTT
TRBV29-1	TRBJ2-1	.	.	CSVVGTPGSYNEQFF	TGCAGCGTCGTGGGGACCCCGGGCTCCTACAATGAGCAGTTCTTC
TRBV5-1	TRBJ1-3	many	.	CASSLDGGLGNTIYF	TGCGCCAGCAGCTTGGACGGGGGTCTCGGAAACACCATATATTTT
TRBV9	TRBJ2-2	many	TRBD2	CASSLHQRGSFGELFF	TGTGCCAGCAGCCTCCATCAGCGGGGCTCCTTCGGGGAGCTGTTTTTT
TRBV7-9	TRBJ2-1	many	.	CASSPPFGWSSYNEQFF	TGTGCCAGCAGCCCCCCTTTTGGCTGGAGCTCCTACAATGAGCAGTTCTTC
TRBV2	TRBJ1-2	many	.	CASNSGGPSYGYTF	TGTGCCAGCAATTCCGGGGGCCCTAGCTATGGCTACACCTTC
TRBV5-8	TRBJ2-5	many	TRBD2	CASSLALAGEETQYF	TGTGCCAGCAGCTTGGCACTAGCGGGGGAAGAGACCCAGTACTTC
TRBV7-2	TRBJ1-1	.	TRBD1	CASSFDRVGTEAFF	TGTGCCAGCAGCTTCGACAGGGTAGGCACTGAAGCTTTCTTT
TRBV19	TRBJ2-1	many	TRBD1	CASNEGQVNNEQFF	TGTGCCAGTAATGAAGGACAGGTCAACAATGAGCAGTTCTTC